This T cell receptor (beta chain) derives from a study of blood T cell repertoires in COVID-19. Overall study context: Sources were T cells, B-cell-depleted T cells, or PBMCs; the material itself was cDNA or gDNA.

Unmatched junction bases numbered 6, after V lost 5 bases and J lost 3 bases. The CDR3 has 14 amino acids. Germline CDR1 SGHAT, CDR2 FQNNGV. A Seattle source enrolled patients during active infection and followed them longitudinally. Original handling: Reference gene primer amplification gave estimated nucleated cell counts. Clones were sequenced by immunoSEQ multiplex PCR, and TCRdb holds only the in-frame ones, with some missing. V and J calls and clone size follow that table, whereas D and trimming were derived from the DNA. The sample has about 370,000 clones; 80% to 90% are singletons. The chain carries TRBV11-2 and TRBJ2-5; TRBD2 matches 7 bases. This sequence was found in a woman in her thirties with COVID-19, enrolled during active disease. Sequencing was done on a sample of peripheral blood. The CDR3 sequence: CASSLPREEETQYF. Written as DNA, the CDR3 is TGTGCCAGCAGCCTACCACGGGAGGAAGAGACCCAGTACTTC. The variable domain in full, completed from reference TRBV11-2 and TRBJ2-5, reads EAGVAQSPRYKIIEKRQSVAFWCNPISGHATLYWYQQILGQGPKLLIQFQNNGVVDDSQLPKDRFSAERLKGVDSTLKIQPAKLEDSAVYLCASSLPREEETQYFGPGTRLLVL.